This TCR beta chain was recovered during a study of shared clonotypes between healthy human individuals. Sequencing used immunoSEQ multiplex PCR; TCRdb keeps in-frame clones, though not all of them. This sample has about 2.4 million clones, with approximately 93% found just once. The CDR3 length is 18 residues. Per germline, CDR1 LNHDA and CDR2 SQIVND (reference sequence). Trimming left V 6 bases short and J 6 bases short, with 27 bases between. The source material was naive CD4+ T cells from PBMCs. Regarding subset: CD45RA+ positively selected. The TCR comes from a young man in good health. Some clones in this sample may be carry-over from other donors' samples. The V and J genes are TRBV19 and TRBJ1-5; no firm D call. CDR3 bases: TGTGCCAGTAGCCTACCTAGGGCACGAACGACGGCGGGTCAGCCCCAGCATTTT. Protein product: CASSLPRARTTAGQPQHF.